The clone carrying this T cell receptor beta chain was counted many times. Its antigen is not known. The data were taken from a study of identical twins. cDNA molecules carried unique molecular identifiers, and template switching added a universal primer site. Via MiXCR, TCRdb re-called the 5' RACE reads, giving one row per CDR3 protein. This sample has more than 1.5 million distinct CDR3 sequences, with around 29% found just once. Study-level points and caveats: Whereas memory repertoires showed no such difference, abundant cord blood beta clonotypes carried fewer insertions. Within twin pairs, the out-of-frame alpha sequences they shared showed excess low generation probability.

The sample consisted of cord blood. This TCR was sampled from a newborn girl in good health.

The CDR3 region is CASSLWGYEQYF. The CDR3 DNA is TGTGCCAGCAGCTTATGGGGGTACGAGCAGTACTTC. The genes are TRBV7-2 and TRBJ2-7; TRBD1 or TRBD2 may be the D gene (5 bases each). There are 12 residues in the CDR3. Germline-derived CDR1 and CDR2 are SGHTA and FQGNSA. Trimming pared 2 bases from V and 4 bases from J, leaving 6 bases between.